A selection of T cell receptor beta chains follows, all from one sample in a study of T cells after yellow fever vaccination. Each CDR3 protein gets one entry after TCRdb re-called the 5' RACE reads with MiXCR. Found here are under 300,000 distinct CDR3 sequences, approximately 13% of them singletons; the top ten hold roughly 0.5%. The sequences come from CD4+ T cells sorted from PBMCs, collected 45 days after the yellow fever booster vaccination. The receptors originated from a young man who received the YFV17D yellow fever vaccine. CDR3s include the opening cysteine and the closing phenylalanine or tryptophan. D genes are given only for firm matches. Clone size is stated in some rows and not others, as once, few, many or a class when expanded.

TRBV6-2/TRBV6-3	NA	TRBJ2-5	few	TGTGCCAGCAGTGAGATTCGGGAGACCCAGTACTTC	CASSEIRETQYF
TRBV20-1	NA	TRBJ2-1	few	TGCAGTGCCCCCCGAGCAGCCAAGAGCTCCTACAATGAGCAGTTCTTC	CSAPRAAKSSYNEQFF
TRBV20-1	NA	TRBJ2-1	many	TGCAGTGCTAGAGTAGGTCCCTCATTTTACAATGAGCAGTTCTTC	CSARVGPSFYNEQFF
TRBV3-1	NA	TRBJ2-7	NA	TGTGCCAGCAGCCACTCGGACAGCTACGAGCAGTACTTC	CASSHSDSYEQYF
TRBV4-1	NA	TRBJ2-1	NA	TGCGCCAGCAGCCAATTCAGTCGCTACAATGAGCAGTTCTTC	CASSQFSRYNEQFF
TRBV5-1	TRBD1	TRBJ2-2	NA	TGCGCCAGCAGCATACCTACAGGGGCGAACACCGGGGAGCTGTTTTTT	CASSIPTGANTGELFF
TRBV12-3/TRBV12-4	TRBD2	TRBJ2-3	NA	TGTGCCAGCAGGGGACTAGCGGGAGATACGCAGTATTTT	CASRGLAGDTQYF
TRBV12-3/TRBV12-4	TRBD2	TRBJ2-1	many	TGTGCCAGCAGCCCTCTAGCGGGAGGAGACAATGAGCAGTTCTTC	CASSPLAGGDNEQFF
TRBV3-1	NA	TRBJ2-1	NA	TGTGCCAGCAGCCATTCGGCCAGCCCTACCGTCGTCAATGAGCAGTTCTTC	CASSHSASPTVVNEQFF
TRBV5-1	TRBD2	TRBJ2-7	NA	TGCGCCAGCAGCTTCGAGGGAGGGACCTACGAGCAGTACTTC	CASSFEGGTYEQYF
TRBV6-5	NA	TRBJ2-7	few	TGTGCCAGCAGTTACTCGCGCGAGCAGTACTTC	CASSYSREQYF
TRBV21-1	NA	TRBJ1-1	NA	TGTGCCAGCAGCAAAGACGGAGGGGGCATCACTGAAGCTTTCTTT	CASSKDGGGITEAFF
TRBV11-2	NA	TRBJ2-1	NA	NA	CASGRDRTYNEQFF
TRBV20-1	TRBD2	TRBJ2-1	NA	TGCAGTGCTAGAGATCCAGCGGGAGCAATCAATGAGCAGTTCTTC	CSARDPAGAINEQFF
TRBV12-3/TRBV12-4	TRBD1	TRBJ2-3	few	TGTGCCAGCAGTTTAACAAGACAGGGGGCAAGAGATACGCAGTATTTT	CASSLTRQGARDTQYF
TRBV15	NA	TRBJ2-5	many	TGTGCCACCAGCAGACAGGGTAGGGAGACCCAGTACTTC	CATSRQGRETQYF
TRBV9	NA	TRBJ2-5	few	TGTGCCAGCAGCGTAACGGGCCAAGAGACCCAGTACTTC	CASSVTGQETQYF
TRBV30	NA	TRBJ2-5	NA	TGTGCCTGGAGTGACGGCCAAGAGACCCAGTACTTC	CAWSDGQETQYF
TRBV24-1	TRBD1	TRBJ2-7	NA	TGTGCCACCAGTGATGACAGGGGCCACGAGCAGTACTTC	CATSDDRGHEQYF
TRBV20-1	TRBD1	TRBJ2-3	NA	TGCAGTGCTAAACAGGGGGCCACAGATACGCAGTATTTT	CSAKQGATDTQYF
TRBV7-7	NA	TRBJ2-2	NA	TGTGCTAGCAGCAATGGGGGCACCGGGGAGCTGTTTTTT	CASSNGGTGELFF
TRBV12-3/TRBV12-4	TRBD2	TRBJ2-2	NA	TGTGCCAGCAGTCCTGGGACTAGCGGAGCGAACACCGGGGAGCTGTTTTTT	CASSPGTSGANTGELFF
TRBV27	TRBD1	TRBJ2-7	NA	TGTGCCAGCAGTCCAGACAGGGTCCTTAGCGAGCAGTACTTC	CASSPDRVLSEQYF
TRBV5-1	NA	TRBJ2-2	NA	TGCGCCAGCAGCTTTGGTCCCCCTCTACCCGGGGAGCTGTTTTTT	CASSFGPPLPGELFF
TRBV5-1	TRBD2	TRBJ2-2	few	TGCGCCAGCAGCTCGACGACTAGCGGGAGAGGATGGGCCGGGGAGCTGTTTTTT	CASSSTTSGRGWAGELFF
TRBV20-1	NA	TRBJ1-1	NA	TGCAGTGCTAGAGGGACTGAAGCTTTCTTT	CSARGTEAFF
TRBV7-2	TRBD2	TRBJ2-7	NA	TGTGCCAGCAGTTCTACGCGTTCTGGACTAGCGGAAAAGCAGTACTTC	CASSSTRSGLAEKQYF
TRBV29-1	NA	TRBJ2-5	NA	TGCAGCGTTGAGGTGCCGGAGGCAGGGCTACAAGAGACCCAGTACTTC	CSVEVPEAGLQETQYF
TRBV20-1	NA	TRBJ2-7	NA	TGCAGTGCTAGTTTAGGCGGCCTCTACGAGCAGTACTTC	CSASLGGLYEQYF
TRBV20-1	TRBD2	TRBJ2-4	few	TGCAGTGCCGGGAGGGAAAACATTCAGTACTTC	CSAGRENIQYF
TRBV10-3	TRBD2	TRBJ2-7	NA	TGTGCCATCAGTGAGAAAGCGGGAGGGAACCTACAAACTTCCTCCTACGAGCAGTACTTC	CAISEKAGGNLQTSSYEQYF
TRBV15	NA	TRBJ2-4	few	TGTGCCACCAGCAGAATGACCGTGGGCGGCGCCAAAAACATTCAGTACTTC	CATSRMTVGGAKNIQYF
TRBV7-2	NA	TRBJ2-3	few	TGTGCCAGCAGCTCCACTGAGGGCGGTTCCCCAGATACGCAGTATTTT	CASSSTEGGSPDTQYF